This T cell receptor (beta chain) was sequenced in a study of OX40 agonist ivuxolimab in advanced cancers. Turning to the study itself: The dose of intravenous ivuxolimab that patients received every 2 weeks ranged from 0.01 to 10 mg/kg. One patient with hepatocellular carcinoma and two with cutaneous melanoma, three in all, had partial responses.

On this clone itself: Its antigen is not identified.

The repertoire was sequenced with immunoSEQ multiplex PCR; TCRdb's copy has only in-frame clones and lacks some. The sample carries under 40,000 clones, roughly 80% recorded once. CDR1 and CDR2 from the germline V gene are MNHEY and SVGAGI. This CDR3 contains 13 residues. V lost 6 bases to trimming and J lost 5 bases; unmatched junction nucleotides: 7. Study findings and constraints: In general, CD8+ T cells held more expanded clones than CD4+ did, on average.

This TCR was recovered from an adult with an advanced solid tumor such as melanoma, head and neck, liver or kidney cancer. This sample comprised CD4+ or CD8+ T cells sorted from blood, obtained in a trial of the OX40 agonist ivuxolimab. V usage is TRBV6-5 and J usage is TRBJ2-7, with 7 bases aligning to TRBD1. CDR3: CASSLRGYHEQYF. The CDR3 bases are TGTGCCAGCAGCCTCAGGGGGTACCACGAGCAGTACTTC.